This T cell receptor (beta chain) was identified during a study of shared clonotypes between healthy human individuals. This clone was found many times. Distinct nucleotide sequences in the sample also encode this CDR3. In the original analysis: ImmunoSEQ sequences covered only the junction and lacked quality scores; filtering therefore differed. TCRdb keeps only in-frame clones here, not all; method: immunoSEQ multiplex PCR. That table furnishes V, J and clone size, whereas the DNA furnished D and trimming. The sample records over a million clones, 65% to 75% being singletons. The clonotype comes from a man aged 18 to 30 in good health. Sequencing was carried out using memory CD4+ T cells sorted from blood. This sample's subset: CD45RA-negative fraction.

CDR3 sequence reads: CASSRGNTDTQYF. The CDR3 DNA follows: TGTGCCAGCAGCAGGGGGAACACAGATACGCAGTATTTT. V and J are TRBV9 and TRBJ2-3; tentatively, D is TRBD1 (6 bases). Germline CDR1 SGDLS, CDR2 YYNGEE. The CDR3 contains 13 residues. V lost 4 bases to trimming and J lost 2 bases, with 8 bases between them.